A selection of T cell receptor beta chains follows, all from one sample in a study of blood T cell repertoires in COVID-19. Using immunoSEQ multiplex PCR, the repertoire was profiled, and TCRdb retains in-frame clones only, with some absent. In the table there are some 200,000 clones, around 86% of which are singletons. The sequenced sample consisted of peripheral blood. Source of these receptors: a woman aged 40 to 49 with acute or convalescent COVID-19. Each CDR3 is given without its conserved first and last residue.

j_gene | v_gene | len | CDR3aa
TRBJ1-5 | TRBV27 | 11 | ASSDSFNQPQH
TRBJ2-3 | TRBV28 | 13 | ASSFSGWRGDTQY
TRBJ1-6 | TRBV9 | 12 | ASSDNRGNSPLH
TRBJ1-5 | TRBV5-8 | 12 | ASSVDGSNQPQH
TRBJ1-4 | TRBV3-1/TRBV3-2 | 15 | ASSQSLGQGVREKLF
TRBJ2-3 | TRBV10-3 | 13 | AINPTSTGTDTQY
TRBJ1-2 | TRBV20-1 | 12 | SASIGGQDYGYT
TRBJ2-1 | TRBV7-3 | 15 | ASSSPLGGGAANEQF
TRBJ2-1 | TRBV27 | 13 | ASSLGTPPVNEQF
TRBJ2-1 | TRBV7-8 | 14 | ASSLVAGQGYNEQF
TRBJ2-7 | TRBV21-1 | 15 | ASSKGNEGQGDYEQY
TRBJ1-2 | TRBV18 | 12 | ASSQGATGVGYT
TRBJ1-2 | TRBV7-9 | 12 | ASSASGKGYGYT
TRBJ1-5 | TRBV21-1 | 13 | ASSNPHMGWQPQH
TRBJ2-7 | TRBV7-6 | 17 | ASSLMMRLAGGKNYEQY
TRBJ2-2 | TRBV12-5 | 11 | ASGLSGSGELF
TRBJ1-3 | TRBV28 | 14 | ASSSGGAGSGNTIY
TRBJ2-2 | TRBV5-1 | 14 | ASSNRRQGATGELF
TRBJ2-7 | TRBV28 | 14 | ASSFFRLAGTGEQY
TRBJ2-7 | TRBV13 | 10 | ASSLLGYEQY
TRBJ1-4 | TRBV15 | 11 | ATSPPSNEKLF
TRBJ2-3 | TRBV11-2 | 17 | ASSLVRQGAAVVTDTQY
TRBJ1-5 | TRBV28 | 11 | ASSLQGRQPQH
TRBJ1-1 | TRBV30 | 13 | AWGVWDRANTEAF
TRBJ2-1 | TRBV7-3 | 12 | ASSLSPTYNEQF